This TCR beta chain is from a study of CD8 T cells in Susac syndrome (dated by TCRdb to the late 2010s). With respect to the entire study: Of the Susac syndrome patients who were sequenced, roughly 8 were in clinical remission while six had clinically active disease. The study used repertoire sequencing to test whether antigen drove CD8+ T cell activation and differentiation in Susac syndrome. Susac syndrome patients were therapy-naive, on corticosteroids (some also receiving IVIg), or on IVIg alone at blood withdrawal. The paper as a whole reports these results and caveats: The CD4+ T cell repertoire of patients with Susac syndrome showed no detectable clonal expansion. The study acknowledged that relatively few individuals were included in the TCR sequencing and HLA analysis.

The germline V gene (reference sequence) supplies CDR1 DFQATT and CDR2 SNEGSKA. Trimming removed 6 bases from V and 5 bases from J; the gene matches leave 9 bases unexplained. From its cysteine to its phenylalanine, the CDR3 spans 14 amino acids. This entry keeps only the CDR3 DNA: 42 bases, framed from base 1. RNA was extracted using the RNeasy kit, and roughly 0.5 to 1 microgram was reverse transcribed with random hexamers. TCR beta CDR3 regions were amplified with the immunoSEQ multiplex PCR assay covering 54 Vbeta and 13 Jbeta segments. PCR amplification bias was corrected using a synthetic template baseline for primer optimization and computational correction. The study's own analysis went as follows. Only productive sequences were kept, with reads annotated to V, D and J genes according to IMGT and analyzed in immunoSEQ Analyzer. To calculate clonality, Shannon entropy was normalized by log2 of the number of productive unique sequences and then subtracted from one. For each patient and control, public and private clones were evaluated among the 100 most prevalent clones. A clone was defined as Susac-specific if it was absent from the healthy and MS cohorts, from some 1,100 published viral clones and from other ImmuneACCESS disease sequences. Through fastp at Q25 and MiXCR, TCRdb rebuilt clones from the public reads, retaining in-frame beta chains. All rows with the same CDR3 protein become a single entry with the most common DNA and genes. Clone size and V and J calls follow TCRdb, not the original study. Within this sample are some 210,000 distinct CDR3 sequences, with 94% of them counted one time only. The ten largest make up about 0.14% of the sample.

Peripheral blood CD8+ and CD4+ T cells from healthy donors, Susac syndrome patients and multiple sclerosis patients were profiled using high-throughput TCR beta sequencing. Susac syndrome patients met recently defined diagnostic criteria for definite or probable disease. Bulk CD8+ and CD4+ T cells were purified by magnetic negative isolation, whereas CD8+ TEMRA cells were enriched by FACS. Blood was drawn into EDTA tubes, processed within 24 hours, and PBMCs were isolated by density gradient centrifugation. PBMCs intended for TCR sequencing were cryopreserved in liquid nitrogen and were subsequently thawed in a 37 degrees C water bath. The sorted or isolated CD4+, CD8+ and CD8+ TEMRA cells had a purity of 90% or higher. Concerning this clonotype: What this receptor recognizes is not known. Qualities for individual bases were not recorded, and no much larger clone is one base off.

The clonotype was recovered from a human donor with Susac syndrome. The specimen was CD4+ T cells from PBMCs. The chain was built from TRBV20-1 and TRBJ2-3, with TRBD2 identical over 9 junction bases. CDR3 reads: CSAHIAGVGDTQYF. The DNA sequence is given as TGCAGTGCGCATATAGCGGGGGTTGGAGATACGCAGTATTTT.